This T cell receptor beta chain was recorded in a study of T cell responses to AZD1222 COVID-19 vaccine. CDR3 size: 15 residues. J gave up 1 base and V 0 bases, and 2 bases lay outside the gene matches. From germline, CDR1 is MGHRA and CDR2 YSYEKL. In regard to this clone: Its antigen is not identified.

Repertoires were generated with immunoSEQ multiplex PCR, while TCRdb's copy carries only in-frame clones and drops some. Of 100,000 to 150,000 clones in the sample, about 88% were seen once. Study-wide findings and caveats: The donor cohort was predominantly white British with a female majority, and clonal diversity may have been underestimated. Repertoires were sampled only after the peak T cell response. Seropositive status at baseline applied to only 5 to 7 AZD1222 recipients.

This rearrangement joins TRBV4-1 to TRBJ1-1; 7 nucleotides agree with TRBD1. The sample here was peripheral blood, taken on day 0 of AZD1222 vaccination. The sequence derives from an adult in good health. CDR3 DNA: TGCGCCAGCAGCCAAGAGGGACAGCCGAACACTGAAGCTTTCTTT. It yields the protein CASSQEGQPNTEAFF.